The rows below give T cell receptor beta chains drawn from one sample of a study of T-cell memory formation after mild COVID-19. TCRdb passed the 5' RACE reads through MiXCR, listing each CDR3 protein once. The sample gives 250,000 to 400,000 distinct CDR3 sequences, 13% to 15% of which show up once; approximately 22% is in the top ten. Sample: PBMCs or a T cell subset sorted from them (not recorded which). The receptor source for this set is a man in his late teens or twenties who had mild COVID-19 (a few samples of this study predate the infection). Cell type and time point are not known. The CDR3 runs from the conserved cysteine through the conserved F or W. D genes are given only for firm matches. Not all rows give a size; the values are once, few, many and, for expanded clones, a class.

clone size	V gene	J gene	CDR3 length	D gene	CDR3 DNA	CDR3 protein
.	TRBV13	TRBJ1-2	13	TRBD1	TGTGCCAGCAGCTCCCCTGACAGGGGGCAGGACACCTTC	CASSSPDRGQDTF
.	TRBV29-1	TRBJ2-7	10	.	TGCAGCGCGATTGCCTACGAGCAGTACTTC	CSAIAYEQYF
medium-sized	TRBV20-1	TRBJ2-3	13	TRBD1	TGCAGTGCTCCCGACAGGGGACTGGATACGCAGTATTTT	CSAPDRGLDTQYF
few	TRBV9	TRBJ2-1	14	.	TGTGCCAGCAGCGTAGGAGGACAGTTCAATGAGCAGTTCTTC	CASSVGGQFNEQFF
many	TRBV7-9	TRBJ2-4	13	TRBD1	TGTGCCAGCAGCTTCGCCGGGACAGTAGAGGAGTACTTC	CASSFAGTVEEYF
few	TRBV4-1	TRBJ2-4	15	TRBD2	TGCGCCAGCAGCCAAGATCGCGGGGGGGGGAACATTCAGTACTTC	CASSQDRGGGNIQYF
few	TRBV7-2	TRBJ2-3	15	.	TGTGCCAGCAGCTCCCTCTCCGGGGACACAGATACGCAGTATTTT	CASSSLSGDTDTQYF
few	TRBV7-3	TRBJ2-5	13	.	TGTGCCAGCGGGGGGGGGCCTAGAGAGACCCAGTACTTC	CASGGGPRETQYF
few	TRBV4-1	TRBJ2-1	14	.	TGCGCCAGCAGCCAACCGGGGGGCGGGGGAGTCCAGTTCTTC	CASSQPGGGGVQFF
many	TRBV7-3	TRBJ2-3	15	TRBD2	TGTGCCAGCTCCAAAAGCGGGGGGCTCACAGATACGCAGTATTTT	CASSKSGGLTDTQYF
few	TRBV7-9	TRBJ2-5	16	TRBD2	TGTGCCAGCAGCTTAGGAGGTAGCGGGGGCCAAGAGACCCAGTACTTC	CASSLGGSGGQETQYF
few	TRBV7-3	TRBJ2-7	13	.	TGTGCCAGCAGCCCCACGACGGGATACGAGCAGTACTTC	CASSPTTGYEQYF
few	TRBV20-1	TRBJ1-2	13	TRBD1	TGCAGTGCTAGCAGGGGGCGCCGATATGGCTACACCTTC	CSASRGRRYGYTF
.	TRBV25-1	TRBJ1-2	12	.	TGTGCCAGCAGCGAGAGGAACTATGGCTACACCTTC	CASSERNYGYTF
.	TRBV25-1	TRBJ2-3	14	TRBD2	TGTGCCAGCAGTGATGCGACTAGCGCAGATACGCAGTATTTT	CASSDATSADTQYF
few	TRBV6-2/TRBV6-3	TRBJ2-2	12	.	TGTGCCAGCAGTTCCTATCCCGGGGAGCTGTTTTTT	CASSSYPGELFF